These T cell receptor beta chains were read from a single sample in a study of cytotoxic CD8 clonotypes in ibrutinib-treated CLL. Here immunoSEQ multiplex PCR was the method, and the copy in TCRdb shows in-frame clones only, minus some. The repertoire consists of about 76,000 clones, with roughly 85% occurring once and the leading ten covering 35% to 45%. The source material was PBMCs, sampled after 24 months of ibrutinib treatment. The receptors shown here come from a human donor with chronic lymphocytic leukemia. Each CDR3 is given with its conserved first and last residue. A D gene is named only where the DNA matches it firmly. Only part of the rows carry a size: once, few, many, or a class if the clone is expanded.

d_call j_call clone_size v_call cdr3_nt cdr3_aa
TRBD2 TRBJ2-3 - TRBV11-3 TGTGCCAGCAGCCACGGACTAGCTGCTAGCACAGATACGCAGTATTTT CASSHGLAASTDTQYF
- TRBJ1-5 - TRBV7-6 TGTGCCAGCAGCTTAATAGGTCAGCCCCAGCATTTT CASSLIGQPQHF
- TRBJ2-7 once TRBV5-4 TGTGCCAGCAGCTTGGGGGGGACTGCCTCCTACGAGCAGTACTTC CASSLGGTASYEQYF
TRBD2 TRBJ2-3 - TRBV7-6 TGTGCCAGCAGCTTAGGGGCGGGAGGAAGCACAGATACGCAGTATTTT CASSLGAGGSTDTQYF
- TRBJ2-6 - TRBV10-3 TGTGCCATCAGTAGCGAAGTGGAGGGCTCTGGGGCCAACGTCCTGACTTTC CAISSEVEGSGANVLTF
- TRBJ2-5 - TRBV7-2 TGTGCCAGCAGCTTTGGGGGGGCCCGGGAGACCCAGTACTTC CASSFGGARETQYF
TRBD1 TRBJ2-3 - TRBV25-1 TGTGCCAGCAGTGGGACAGGGACCGGTACAGATACGCAGTATTTT CASSGTGTGTDTQYF
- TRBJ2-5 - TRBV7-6 TGTGCCAGCAGCTTAGCATTTGGGAGCGGGGAGACCCAGTACTTC CASSLAFGSGETQYF
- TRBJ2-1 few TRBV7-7 TGTGCTAGCAGCTTAGGAACAGGGTTGGATGAGCAGTTCTTC CASSLGTGLDEQFF
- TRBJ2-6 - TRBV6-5 TGTGCCAGCAGTTACTATCGAGGGAGTGGGGCCAACGTCCTGACTTTC CASSYYRGSGANVLTF
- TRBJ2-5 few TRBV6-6 TGTGCCAGCAGACTCCGGGAAGAGACCCAGTACTTC CASRLREETQYF
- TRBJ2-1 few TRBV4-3 TGCGCCAGCAGCCAAGCCGAGAGTTCCTACAATGAGCAGTTCTTC CASSQAESSYNEQFF
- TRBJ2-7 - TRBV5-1 TGCGCCAGCAGCTTGGTCCAGAACTACGAGCAGTACTTC CASSLVQNYEQYF
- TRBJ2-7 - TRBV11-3 TGTGCCAGCAGCCTTGACAGTTACGAGCAGTACTTC CASSLDSYEQYF
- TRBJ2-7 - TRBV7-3 TGTGCCAGCAGCTTAGCGTTGGGCGGGACCTACGAGCAGTACTTC CASSLALGGTYEQYF
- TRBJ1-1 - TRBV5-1 TGCGCCAGCAGCTTGAAGGAACTGAACACTGAAGCTTTCTTT CASSLKELNTEAFF
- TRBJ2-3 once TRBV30 TGTGCCTGGAGTACCACAACAGATACGCAGTATTTT CAWSTTTDTQYF
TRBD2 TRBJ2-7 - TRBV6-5 TGTGCCACGGCTAGCGGATCGAAAATCTACGAGCAGTACTTC CATASGSKIYEQYF
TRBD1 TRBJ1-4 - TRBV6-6 TGTGCCAGCAGTTACACCGGGACAGAAAATGAAAAACTGTTTTTT CASSYTGTENEKLFF
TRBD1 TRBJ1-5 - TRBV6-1 TGTGCCAGCAGTGATCGGTCCCTAGGGGCGGGACAGGGGTATCAGCCCCAGCATTTT CASSDRSLGAGQGYQPQHF
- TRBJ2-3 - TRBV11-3 TGTGCCAGCAGCTCCAGGGACTCAAGCGCAGATACGCAGTATTTT CASSSRDSSADTQYF
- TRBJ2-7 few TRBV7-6 TGTGCCAGCAGCTACACACAGGGCTACGAGCAGTACTTC CASSYTQGYEQYF